The source of this TCR beta chain is a study of T-cell reconstitution after alpha-beta-depleted transplantation in children. Study results and limitations: Approximately two months post-transplant, alpha-beta T cells reportedly originated from several hundred expanded graft clones.

J gave up 2 bases and V 4 bases, and 10 bases lay outside the gene matches. Germline assignment: CDR1 SGHVS and CDR2 FNYEAQ. The CDR3 runs 17 residues. Worth noting for this clonotype: As yet, its antigen is unknown.

Preparation of the TCRbeta library used unique molecular identifiers. TCRdb itself ran the PCR reads through MiXCR, one entry per CDR3 protein. The sample shows about 98,000 distinct CDR3 sequences, 20% to 25% of them seen only once. The sequence was obtained from a boy under 10 years old with acute lymphoblastic leukemia, due to receive a stem cell transplant. The J gene is TRBJ2-5, the V gene TRBV7-6; 10 bases are a match to TRBD2. The material was PBMCs, obtained before TCRalphabeta/CD19-depleted stem cell transplant. The CDR3 is CASSSGLASFLQETQYF. CDR3 nucleotides: TGTGCCAGCAGCTCGGGACTAGCGTCCTTCTTACAAGAGACCCAGTACTTC.